This T cell receptor beta chain was identified during a study of B cell selection in AIRE deficiency. Broader study findings: Around a third of healthy-donor shared Treg TCRbeta sequences appeared in patient Tconv cells. Of fewer than 4,000 shared Treg TCRbeta sequences, around 31% were healthy-donor-only and about 9% patient-only.

Trimming stripped 8 bases from V and 7 bases from J, with 9 bases between. This CDR3 has 12 residues. Germline CDR1 and CDR2: SGHTA and FQGTGA. A note on this clone: What it binds is not known.

Per the study methods: Patients' Tregs yielded about 51,000 distinct TCRbeta sequences; donors' around 8.9x10^4. Method: immunoSEQ multiplex PCR; TCRdb's copy keeps in-frame clones and lacks some. Clonal size and the V and J genes are those of that table, whereas D and trimming came from the DNA. Of about 5,200 clones in the sample, approximately 89% were seen once. Sorted regulatory T cells were CD4-positive, CD25-high and CD127-low or negative. The sequencing sample was made of Tregs sorted from PBMCs. This clonotype was sampled from a human donor with AIRE deficiency. The chain joins TRBV7-3 to TRBJ1-6; D remains unclear. CDR3 nucleotide sequence: TGTGCCAGCCCAGTGGGCAATTCACCCCTCCACTTT. Its protein is CASPVGNSPLHF.